These T cell receptor beta chains were read from a single sample in a study of T cell responses to AZD1222 COVID-19 vaccine. The assay was immunoSEQ multiplex PCR, and TCRdb's table has in-frame clones only and misses some. The sample includes 55,000 to 75,000 clones, about four fifths of them seen just once. The starting material was peripheral blood, obtained on day 0 of MenACWY control vaccination. These receptors were collected from an adult in good health. The CDR3 runs from the conserved cysteine through the conserved F or W. The D gene is left open where the match is weak. Rows may omit the clone size; those that give it use once, few, many or a size class.

d_gene | abundance | j_gene | len | v_gene | CDR3aa | CDR3nt
- | - | TRBJ2-2 | 13 | TRBV11-2 | CASSYLLTGELFF | TGTGCCAGCAGCTACCTCCTCACCGGGGAGCTGTTTTTT
TRBD1 | - | TRBJ1-1 | 15 | TRBV30 | CAWRSGQGGNTEAFF | TGTGCCTGGAGGTCGGGACAGGGCGGGAACACTGAAGCTTTCTTT
- | - | TRBJ1-1 | 14 | TRBV7-2 | CASSLEGENTEAFF | TGTGCCAGCAGCTTGGAGGGTGAGAACACTGAAGCTTTCTTT
- | - | TRBJ1-3 | 12 | TRBV9 | CASSGVGDTIYF | TGTGCCAGCAGCGGGGTCGGGGACACCATATATTTT
- | - | TRBJ1-2 | 13 | TRBV5-1 | CASSLGRGDGYTF | TGCGCCAGCAGCTTGGGTAGGGGTGATGGCTACACCTTC
- | once | TRBJ1-3 | 15 | TRBV6-5 | CASKGFTEIGNTIYF | TGTGCCAGCAAGGGCTTTACAGAGATCGGAAACACCATATATTTT
- | - | TRBJ1-4 | 11 | TRBV6-5 | CASRGGEKLFF | TGTGCCAGCAGGGGGGGTGAAAAACTGTTTTTT
TRBD1 | - | TRBJ1-1 | 15 | TRBV5-1 | CASSLGTGGRTEAFF | TGCGCCAGCAGCTTGGGGACAGGGGGACGAACTGAAGCTTTCTTT
- | - | TRBJ2-1 | 15 | TRBV19 | CASSAGTKSYNEQFF | TGTGCCAGTAGTGCCGGGACAAAATCCTACAATGAGCAGTTCTTC
TRBD1 | - | TRBJ2-7 | 14 | TRBV7-2 | CASSHGTGIYEQYF | TGTGCCAGCAGCCACGGGACAGGCATTTACGAGCAGTACTTC
- | few | TRBJ1-4 | 13 | TRBV6-5 | CASDTGFNEKLFF | TGTGCCAGCGACACAGGCTTTAATGAAAAACTGTTTTTT
TRBD1 | - | TRBJ1-5 | 17 | TRBV19 | CASSITPGQRGNQPQHF | TGTGCCAGTAGTATTACTCCGGGACAGCGAGGAAATCAGCCCCAGCATTTT
- | - | TRBJ1-2 | 16 | TRBV27 | CASSLSFWDRDFGYTF | TGTGCCAGCAGTTTGTCGTTTTGGGACCGAGATTTTGGCTACACCTTC
- | - | TRBJ1-1 | 15 | TRBV7-2 | CASSFDRAPNTEAFF | TGTGCCAGCAGCTTTGATCGGGCACCGAACACTGAAGCTTTCTTT
- | - | TRBJ1-3 | 16 | TRBV4-3 | CASSQDRVSSGNTIYF | TGCGCCAGCAGCCAAGACAGGGTGAGCTCTGGAAACACCATATATTTT
- | - | TRBJ2-1 | 16 | TRBV7-2 | CASSLTLGMGYNEQFF | TGTGCCAGCAGCTTAACGTTGGGGATGGGCTACAATGAGCAGTTCTTC
- | once | TRBJ1-2 | 14 | TRBV6-5 | CASFGSGRNYGYTF | -
- | once | TRBJ2-3 | 15 | TRBV9 | CASSVTPGGTDTQYF | TGTGCCAGCAGCGTAACCCCCGGGGGCACAGATACGCAGTATTTT
TRBD2 | - | TRBJ2-2 | 16 | TRBV7-2 | CASSPSLAGGTGELFF | TGTGCCAGCAGCCCCAGCCTAGCGGGGGGGACCGGGGAGCTGTTTTTT
- | - | TRBJ1-5 | 14 | TRBV2 | CASSEWGGGQPQHF | TGTGCCAGCAGTGAGTGGGGAGGGGGTCAGCCCCAGCATTTT
- | once | TRBJ1-2 | 14 | TRBV28 | CASSGLGGRYGYTF | TGTGCCAGCAGCGGGCTGGGGGGCCGCTATGGCTACACCTTC
TRBD1 | - | TRBJ1-1 | 13 | TRBV2 | CATGRTGVAEAFF | TGTGCCACTGGCAGAACAGGGGTCGCTGAAGCTTTCTTT
- | - | TRBJ1-4 | 15 | TRBV19 | CASSQDSTANEKLFF | TGTGCCAGTAGTCAGGACAGTACGGCTAATGAAAAACTGTTTTTT
TRBD2 | - | TRBJ2-5 | 16 | TRBV7-8 | CASSLGGTSAQETQYF | TGTGCCAGCAGCTTAGGGGGGACTAGCGCACAAGAGACCCAGTACTTC
- | - | TRBJ2-7 | 12 | TRBV5-1 | CASSFPGDEQYF | TGCGCCAGCAGCTTTCCGGGCGACGAGCAGTACTTC
- | - | TRBJ1-1 | 14 | TRBV4-1 | CASSLSTGNLGAFF | TGCGCCAGCAGCCTGTCAACAGGGAATTTAGGAGCTTTCTTT
- | many | TRBJ1-1 | 11 | TRBV5-5 | CASSLLAEAFF | TGTGCCAGCAGCCTCCTTGCTGAAGCTTTCTTT
- | - | TRBJ1-6 | 12 | TRBV6-1 | CASSDPNSPLHF | TGTGCCAGCAGTGATCCGAATTCACCCCTCCACTTT
- | - | TRBJ1-5 | 14 | TRBV30 | CAWSAGAGNQPQHF | TGTGCCTGGAGTGCCGGGGCTGGCAATCAGCCCCAGCATTTT
- | - | TRBJ1-1 | 13 | TRBV4-1 | CASKRGLNTEAFF | TGCGCCAGCAAGAGGGGGTTGAACACTGAAGCTTTCTTT
- | - | TRBJ1-6 | 16 | TRBV7-8 | CASSLALTANNSPLHF | TGTGCCAGCAGCTTAGCATTGACCGCCAATAATTCACCCCTCCACTTT
TRBD1 | few | TRBJ1-2 | 14 | TRBV5-8 | CASSAAGQGYGYTF | TGTGCCAGCAGCGCAGCGGGACAGGGATATGGCTACACCTTC
- | - | TRBJ2-7 | 15 | TRBV19 | CASSIGGTHPDEQYF | TGTGCCAGTAGTATAGGCGGGACACACCCGGACGAGCAGTACTTC
- | - | TRBJ1-1 | 13 | TRBV12-3/TRBV12-4 | CASSFGASTEAFF | TGTGCCAGCAGTTTCGGTGCGAGCACTGAAGCTTTCTTT
TRBD2 | - | TRBJ2-1 | 18 | TRBV4-2 | CASSQGVGGGASYNEQFF | TGTGCCAGCAGCCAAGGAGTCGGCGGGGGGGCTTCCTACAATGAGCAGTTCTTC
- | - | TRBJ1-1 | 13 | TRBV12-3/TRBV12-4 | CASSLHQASEAFF | TGTGCCAGCAGTTTACATCAGGCGTCCGAAGCTTTCTTT
- | - | TRBJ1-2 | 13 | TRBV5-5 | CASSLGGTYGYTF | TGTGCCAGCAGCTTGGGCGGCACCTATGGCTACACCTTC
- | few | TRBJ1-4 | 15 | TRBV4-3 | CASSQDWGWGEKLFF | TGCGCCAGCAGCCAAGATTGGGGATGGGGTGAAAAACTGTTTTTT
TRBD1 | - | TRBJ2-1 | 15 | TRBV7-9 | CASSSRTGSYNEQFF | TGTGCCAGCAGCTCTCGGACAGGGTCCTACAATGAGCAGTTCTTC
TRBD1 | once | TRBJ2-3 | 14 | TRBV6-5 | CASSNGQGGNTQYF | TGTGCCAGCAGTAATGGACAGGGTGGCAATACGCAGTATTTT
TRBD1 | - | TRBJ2-3 | 16 | TRBV7-9 | CASSYGTGGGKDTQYF | TGTGCCAGCAGCTACGGGACAGGGGGAGGGAAAGATACGCAGTATTTT
TRBD1 | - | TRBJ1-5 | 14 | TRBV7-8 | CASSRTGANQPQHF | TGTGCCAGCAGCCGGACAGGGGCGAATCAGCCCCAGCATTTT
- | - | TRBJ1-5 | 16 | TRBV6-1 | CASSGQGSFSNQPQHF | TGTGCCAGCAGTGGTCAGGGGTCATTTAGCAATCAGCCCCAGCATTTT
- | - | TRBJ2-2 | 14 | TRBV6-5 | CASRNREVPGELFF | TGTGCCAGCAGGAACAGGGAAGTACCCGGGGAGCTGTTTTTT